The 28 T cell receptor beta chains below come from one sample, sequenced in a study of blood T cell repertoires in COVID-19. TCRdb's copy holds only in-frame clones and misses some; the assay was immunoSEQ multiplex PCR. This sample has around 62,000 clones, with over 85% found just once. Sequenced material: peripheral blood. Receptor source: a man in his 70s with active COVID-19.

This sequence joins TRBV11-2 and TRBJ2-5; D ambiguous. Germline loops: CDR1 SGHAT, CDR2 FQNNGV. Trimming pared 5 bases from V and 7 bases from J, leaving 23 bases between. The CDR3 is 16 residues long. DNA of the CDR3: TGTGCCAGCAGCCCTTCCCCGGGTGAGAGATTCGGGACCCAGTACTTC. Translating gives CASSPSPGERFGTQYF.

This rearrangement joins TRBV3-1 (or the pseudogene TRBV3-2) to TRBJ2-7; TRBD2 agrees at 10 bases. CDR1 is LGHDT and CDR2 is YNNKEL in the germline V gene (reference sequence). The CDR3 is made up of 16 amino acids. J gave up 5 bases and V 0 bases, and 7 bases lay outside the gene matches. CDR3 loop: CASSQETLAGGNEQYV. CDR3 DNA: TGTGCCAGCAGCCAAGAGACTTTAGCGGGGGGAAACGAGCAGTACGTC.

The V call is TRBV28, the J call TRBJ2-3; 8 nucleotides agree with TRBD2. Germline-derived CDR1 and CDR2 are MDHEN and SYDVKM. The CDR3 spans 14 residues. The junction had 9 bases not matched to a gene; V was cut back by 5 bases and J by 8 bases. The chain's CDR3 is CASSHGGGSRTQYF. CDR3 coding DNA: TGTGCCAGCAGTCACGGCGGGGGGTCCCGTACGCAGTATTTT.

The J gene is TRBJ2-1, the V gene TRBV6-1; D is uncertain. The germline V and J ends were trimmed by 1 base and 15 bases, with 10 bases remaining between them. This CDR3 is built from 11 residues. Germline CDR1 is MNHNS and CDR2 is SASEGT. The CDR3, as DNA: TGTGCCAGCAGTGAAGGAGTATTACCGTTCTTC. It codes for CASSEGVLPFF.

The count of this clone is one. The V and J genes are TRBV11-2 and TRBJ2-6; perhaps TRBD1 as D (5 bases). Per germline, CDR1 SGHAT and CDR2 FQNNGV. The V end lost 3 bases, the J end lost 4 bases, and 10 bases lay between the germline ends. The CDR3 runs to 15 residues. The CDR3 nucleotides are TGTGCCAGCAGCTTTAGGGGTCCGGGGGCCAACGTCCTGACTTTC. It encodes CASSFRGPGANVLTF.

This rearrangement joins TRBV11-1 to TRBJ2-7; 14 nucleotides line up with TRBD2. Losses at the gene ends were 3 bases for V and 5 bases for J; bases not matched to a gene: 0. The CDR3 contains 14 residues. Germline CDR1 and CDR2: SGHAT and FQDESV (reference sequence). The CDR3 nucleotides read TGTGCCAGCAGCTTGGGACTAGCGGGAGACGAGCAGTACGTC. Its protein is CASSLGLAGDEQYV.

The sample holds one count of this clone. The V gene is TRBV15, the J gene TRBJ2-5; 7 bases match TRBD1. With 6 bases clipped from V and 1 base from J, the junction kept 11 bases outside the gene matches. Germline assignment: CDR1 LNHNV and CDR2 YYDKDF (reference sequence). This CDR3 is built from 16 residues. DNA for the CDR3: TGTGCCACCAGAAGCGCTTACCGGGACAGCCAAGAGACCCAGTACTTC. Translating it yields CATRSAYRDSQETQYF.

Only one count was recorded for this clone. This chain joins TRBV18 and TRBJ2-2; 9 bases fit TRBD1. The length of the CDR3 is 17 residues. Germline V gene lookup returns CDR1 KGHSH and CDR2 LQKENI. The V gene end was trimmed by 2 bases and the J gene end by 4 bases; junction bases not matched to a gene: 8. CDR3 DNA: TGTGCCAGCTCACCAGGACAGGGGAGGTCCCTCACCGGGGAGCTGTTTTTT. Encoded protein: CASSPGQGRSLTGELFF.

This clone was counted once. CDR3 nucleotides: TGTGCCAGCACCCCAGGACAGGGGGCCATCTATGGCTACACCTTC. Amino acids: CASTPGQGAIYGYTF. The chain recombines TRBV2 with TRBJ1-2; 11 positions agree with TRBD1. The V segment lost 7 bases and the J segment 4 bases; nucleotides outside the gene matches: 8. This CDR3 has 15 amino acids. CDR1 SNHLY and CDR2 FYNNEI come from the germline V gene.

The chain is built from TRBV7-9 and TRBJ2-3; 7 bases are shared with TRBD1. This CDR3 comprises 14 residues. CDR1 and CDR2 from the germline V gene are SEHNR and FQNEAQ (reference sequence). V was clipped by 5 bases and J by 1 base; unmatched bases: 3. CDR3 amino acids: CASSHGQGTDTQYF. Written as DNA, the CDR3 is TGTGCCAGCAGCCATGGACAGGGCACAGATACGCAGTATTTT.

V gene TRBV2 combines with J gene TRBJ2-1, with 10 bases that match TRBD1. The V segment lost 5 bases and the J segment 9 bases; nucleotides outside the gene matches: 13. This CDR3 is 16 amino acids long. The germline V gene encodes CDR1 SNHLY and CDR2 FYNNEI. CDR3 loop: CASSYYSGTGVIEQFF. In nucleotides, the CDR3 is TGTGCCAGCAGTTACTACTCCGGGACAGGGGTTATTGAGCAGTTCTTC.

V is TRBV6-6 and J is TRBJ1-6, with TRBD1 identical over 7 bases. This CDR3 contains 12 residues. The V gene end was trimmed by 9 bases and the J gene end by 9 bases; junction bases not matched to a gene: 5. Germline V gene sequence: CDR1 MNHNY, CDR2 SVGAGI (reference sequence). The CDR3 loop reads CASRDSFSPLHF. CDR3 DNA sequence: TGTGCCAGTAGGGACAGTTTTTCACCCCTCCACTTT.

This chain uses TRBV7-8 with TRBJ1-2, with 7 nucleotides matching TRBD1. CDR3 size: 15 residues. CDR1 and CDR2 from the germline V gene are SGHVS and FQNEAQ. The V and J ends lost 6 bases and 4 bases, in that order; junction bases with no gene match: 11. This chain's CDR3 is CASSYDGQASYGYTF. CDR3 nucleotide sequence: TGTGCCAGCAGTTACGACGGACAGGCTTCCTATGGCTACACCTTC.

V and J are TRBV5-4 and TRBJ1-6; no clear D. The germline V and J ends were trimmed by 0 bases and 7 bases, with 11 bases remaining between them. The germline V gene has CDR1 SGHNT and CDR2 YYREEE (reference sequence). This CDR3 spans 15 amino acids. CDR3 residues: CASSLVPVTNSPLHF. As DNA, the CDR3 is TGTGCCAGCAGCTTGGTACCGGTTACCAATTCACCCCTCCACTTT.

This chain connects TRBV5-1 to TRBJ2-5; D perhaps matches TRBD2 (5 bases). Germline CDR1 is SGHRS and CDR2 is YFSETQ. This CDR3 comprises 15 residues. Deletions cut 3 bases from V and 2 bases from J, with 14 bases between. CDR3 coding DNA: TGCGCCAGCAGCTCCTTAGCGACGGTTCAAGAGACCCAGTACTTC. Protein product: CASSSLATVQETQYF.

This chain joins TRBV4-1 and TRBJ2-1; 10 nucleotides agree with TRBD2. This CDR3 region has 17 residues. Germline assignment: CDR1 MGHRA and CDR2 YSYEKL. The J segment lost 4 bases and the V segment lost 1 base, leaving 7 bases of the junction unmatched. CDR3 in amino acids: CASSQAEIAGGYNEQFF. The CDR3 DNA reads TGCGCCAGCAGCCAAGCGGAGATAGCGGGGGGTTACAATGAGCAGTTCTTC.

The chain employs TRBV7-2 and TRBJ2-5, with 9 bases aligning to TRBD2. Germline-derived CDR1 and CDR2 are SGHTA and FQGNSA. With V trimmed by 3 bases and J by 5 bases, 10 bases remained unmatched. CDR3 length equals 16 residues. In nucleotides, the CDR3 is TGTGCCAGCAGCTTTAGCGGGGGTGCCACCGGGGAGACCCAGTACTTC. It specifies CASSFSGGATGETQYF.

This clone has a single count. V is TRBV6-5 and J is TRBJ1-2; tentative D call: TRBD1 (5 bases). Trimming cost V 10 bases and J 8 bases, with 17 bases left between them. The CDR3 contains 12 residues. CDR1 MNHEY and CDR2 SVGAGI come from the germline V gene. The CDR3 DNA reads as TGTGCCACCGAACCGACAGTCGGGGGCTACACCTTC. Translation gives CATEPTVGGYTF.

The V and J genes are TRBV29-1 and TRBJ2-2; D might be TRBD2 (6 bases). The CDR3 is made up of 14 amino acids. Between the trimmed V and J ends, which lost 7 bases and 6 bases, there was a span of 18 bases. CDR1 SQVTM and CDR2 ANQGSEA come from the germline V gene. The CDR3 loop is CSGLTGEGAGELFF. CDR3 bases: TGCAGCGGCCTAACGGGGGAAGGCGCCGGGGAGCTGTTTTTT.

The chain combines TRBV7-9 with TRBJ1-4; 8 nucleotides line up with TRBD1. This CDR3 is 14 amino acids long. CDR1 SEHNR and CDR2 FQNEAQ come from the germline V gene (reference sequence). Trimming took 9 bases from V and 4 from J; bases not matched to a gene: 7. The CDR3 region is CASSLGQGNEKLFF. CDR3 DNA sequence: TGTGCCAGTTCTCTCGGACAGGGTAATGAAAAACTGTTTTTT. The complete variable domain, with remaining parts taken from reference TRBV7-9 and TRBJ1-4, reads DTGVSQNPRHKITKRGQNVTFRCDPISEHNRLYWYRQTLGQGPEFLTYFQNEAQLEKSRLLSDRFSAERPKGSFSTLEIQRTEQGDSAMYLCASSLGQGNEKLFFGSGTQLSVL.

With respect to this clone: One end of the junction does not line up with germline, which may come from a read error. The CDR3 DNA follows: TGCGCCAGCAGCTCCACACTATCACAGGGGATCGATGTCTTC. Amino acid sequence: CASSSTLSQGIDVF. This rearrangement joins TRBV5-1 to TRBJ2-1, with TRBD1 matching over 7 bases. The CDR3 is 14 amino acids. Germline loops: CDR1 SGHRS, CDR2 YFSETQ.

The V call is TRBV7-2, the J call TRBJ2-2; TRBD2 agrees at 8 bases. This CDR3 is 15 amino acids long. CDR1 and CDR2 (germline): SGHTA, FQGNSA. V shed 5 bases and J 3 bases; nucleotides not matched to a gene: 5. The CDR3 reads CASSNTSGYTGELFF. CDR3 coding DNA: TGTGCCAGCAGCAATACTAGCGGCTACACCGGGGAGCTGTTTTTT.

The chain carries TRBV4-1 and TRBJ2-1, with 9 bases aligning to TRBD1. This CDR3 has 14 amino acids. Germline V gene data show CDR1 as MGHRA and CDR2 as YSYEKL. V dropped 4 bases and J dropped 8; count of bases not matched to a gene: 6. In DNA form, the CDR3 reads TGCGCCAGCAGCCTTCAGGACAGGGGTGATGAGCAGTTCTTC. Translation gives CASSLQDRGDEQFF.

The chain recombines TRBV19 with TRBJ1-2; no firm D call. Germline values: CDR1 LNHDA, CDR2 SQIVND (reference sequence). CDR3 size: 14 residues. Trimming removed 0 bases from V and 8 bases from J, with 13 bases in between. In DNA form, the CDR3 reads TGTGCCAGTAGTATAGACGGGGTTCTGAGAGGCTACACCTTC. Amino acid sequence: CASSIDGVLRGYTF.

This chain connects TRBV4-1 to TRBJ2-7; 8 nucleotides align to TRBD1. Germline V gene sequence: CDR1 MGHRA, CDR2 YSYEKL. V trimming: 7 bases; J trimming: 2 bases; junction bases outside the gene matches: 7. This CDR3 is built from 14 residues. The CDR3 DNA follows: TGCGCCAGCACCCTCGGGACAGGCCCCTACGAGCAGTACTTC. Residues: CASTLGTGPYEQYF.

The rearrangement joins TRBV9 to TRBJ2-1; D not certain. The CDR3 consists of 12 residues. CDR1 is SGDLS, CDR2 YYNGEE, per germline. The germline V and J ends were trimmed by 5 bases and 7 bases, with 10 bases remaining between them. This CDR3 reads CASSSSWNEQFF. CDR3 nucleotides: TGTGCCAGCAGTTCTAGTTGGAATGAGCAGTTCTTC.

The chain has TRBV10-3 and TRBJ2-1; D is possibly TRBD1 (7 bases). Germline-derived CDR1 and CDR2 are ENHRY and SYGVKD. V was clipped by 8 bases and J by 6 bases, with 17 bases between them. The CDR3 consists of 14 residues. The chain's CDR3 is CAIDGGTAINEQFF. Written as DNA, the CDR3 is TGTGCCATCGACGGAGGGACAGCGATCAATGAGCAGTTCTTC.

The chain joins TRBV5-4 to TRBJ2-7, with 10 nucleotides matching TRBD2. Per germline, CDR1 SGHNT and CDR2 YYREEE (reference sequence). The CDR3 has 15 residues. V was pared by 1 base and J by 3 bases, with 4 bases of the junction left unmatched. The CDR3 spells CASSLMLAGGYEQYF. The CDR3 DNA sequence: TGTGCCAGCAGCTTGATGTTAGCGGGGGGCTACGAGCAGTACTTC. Based on the CDR3 plus reference TRBV5-4 and TRBJ2-7, the full variable domain is ETGVTQSPTHLIKTRGQQVTLRCSSQSGHNTVSWYQQALGQGPQFIFQYYREEENGRGNFPPRFSGLQFPNYSSELNVNALELDDSALYLCASSLMLAGGYEQYFGPGTRLTVT.